One and the same sample provided the 10 T cell receptor beta chains below, sequenced in a study of blood T cell repertoires in COVID-19. This table comes from immunoSEQ multiplex PCR, and its TCRdb copy is limited to in-frame clones, with some not included. The sample shows 45,000 or so clones, under 90% of them seen only once. Sequencing was done on a sample of peripheral blood. The source is a human donor in a cohort sampled during active COVID-19.

V and J are TRBV4-1 and TRBJ2-7; D gene uncertain. V was cut by 0 bases and J by 4 bases, with 10 bases left in between. Germline loops: CDR1 MGHRA, CDR2 YSYEKL. The CDR3 runs 14 residues. The CDR3 DNA reads TGCGCCAGCAGCCAAGATCAGAACGTATACGAGCAGTACGTC. It codes for CASSQDQNVYEQYV.

The sample holds one count of this clone. The CDR3 nucleotides are TGTGCCAGCAGTGACCAGGGGGCGGGGGAGCAGTACGTC. Its protein product is CASSDQGAGEQYV. The chain employs TRBV7-9 and TRBJ2-7; 8 positions agree with TRBD1. The length of the CDR3 is 13 residues. The V gene's germline CDR1 is SEHNR and CDR2 FQNEAQ (reference sequence). Trimming removed 6 bases from V and 7 bases from J; junction bases left unmatched: 8.

This clone was observed a single time. V gene TRBV24-1 combines with J gene TRBJ2-2; D is unclear. The germline V and J ends were trimmed by 4 bases and 7 bases, with 3 bases remaining between them. The CDR3 totals 11 residues. Germline assignment: CDR1 KGHDR and CDR2 SFDVKD. DNA for the CDR3: TGTGCCACCAGTGAATACGGGGAGCTGTTTTTT. Encoded protein: CATSEYGELFF.

DNA of the CDR3: TGTGCCAGCCGGGAGGAAGAGAGTTCACCCCTCCACTTT. Its protein product is CASREEESSPLHF. The gene calls are TRBV6-5 and TRBJ1-6; D gene unclear. This CDR3 region has 13 residues. V gave up 8 bases and J gave up 9 bases, with 14 bases separating them. Germline assignment: CDR1 MNHEY and CDR2 SVGAGI.

The rearrangement joins TRBV5-6 to TRBJ2-6; tentative D call: TRBD1 (5 bases). With 3 bases removed from V and 0 bases from J, the gap between germline ends came to 10 bases. The CDR3 length is 16 residues. CDR1 and CDR2 (germline): SGHDT, YYEEEE. CDR3 amino acids: CASSSWTSSGANVLTF. The CDR3 DNA reads as TGTGCCAGCAGCTCCTGGACAAGCTCTGGGGCCAACGTCCTGACTTTC.

This chain joins TRBV6-2 or TRBV6-3 and TRBJ2-7, with D possibly TRBD1 on 5 matching bases. Germline assignment: CDR1 MNHEY and CDR2 SVGEGT. V gave up 2 bases and J gave up 2 bases, with 16 bases separating them. This CDR3 region has 16 residues. The CDR3 here is CASSYGLDSPPYEQYV. DNA of the CDR3: TGTGCCAGCAGTTACGGGCTAGACAGTCCTCCCTACGAGCAGTACGTC.

CDR3 loop: CASSSQGYEQYV. CDR3 in DNA: TGTGCCAGCAGTTCACAGGGCTACGAGCAGTACGTC. The chain employs TRBV12-3 or TRBV12-4 and TRBJ2-7, with D possibly TRBD1 on 6 matching bases. This CDR3 region has 12 residues. V was pared by 4 bases and J by 3 bases, with 7 bases between.

The gene calls are TRBV4-2 and TRBJ2-1; TRBD2 aligns across 9 bases. The CDR3 is 16 amino acids. V shed 3 bases, J shed 5 bases, and the junction held 8 bases outside the gene matches. From germline, CDR1 is LGHNA and CDR2 YNFKEQ. For the CDR3, the DNA is TGTGCCAGCAGCCAGCGCTCGACTAGCGGAAACAATGAGCAGTTCTTC. The encoded protein is CASSQRSTSGNNEQFF.

The V and J genes are TRBV10-2 and TRBJ2-2, with D unresolved. The CDR3 is made up of 14 amino acids. V was cut by 2 bases and J by 8 bases, with 12 bases left in between. CDR1 WSHSY and CDR2 SAAADI come from the germline V gene. The CDR3 coding sequence is TGCGCCAGCAGTGAGCCCCGTCTTATTGGGGAGCTGTTTTTT. This sequence encodes CASSEPRLIGELFF.

The J gene is TRBJ2-3, the V gene TRBV11-2; possible D gene TRBD2, 6 bases. The CDR3 length is 14 residues. Looked up from germline, CDR1 is SGHAT and CDR2 is FQNNGV. V was clipped by 2 bases and J by 0 bases, with 6 bases between them. This chain's CDR3 is CASSLSGSTDTQYF. The CDR3 bases are TGTGCCAGCAGCTTAAGCGGGAGCACAGATACGCAGTATTTT. Full variable domain (outside the CDR3, taken from reference TRBV11-2 and TRBJ2-3): EAGVAQSPRYKIIEKRQSVAFWCNPISGHATLYWYQQILGQGPKLLIQFQNNGVVDDSQLPKDRFSAERLKGVDSTLKIQPAKLEDSAVYLCASSLSGSTDTQYFGPGTRLTVL.